This T cell receptor (beta chain) appears in the sequencing data of a study of cytomegalovirus exposure and HLA in healthy donors. About the research overall: Earlier sequencing of 150 million to 200 million T cells yielded fewer than 140 million unique TCR beta sequences. General study results and limits: An assumption of roughly uniform sequencing depth across donors underlay the presence/absence analyses.

In the case of this clone: What it recognizes is unknown.

The donors (healthy individuals) were bone marrow donors. Germline CDR1 SGDLS, CDR2 YYNGEE. The CDR3 runs 14 residues. Between the trimmed V and J ends, which lost 8 bases and 0 bases, there was a span of 12 bases. The primer mix had 60 Vbeta and 13 Jbeta primers. Profiling relied on immunoSEQ multiplex PCR, and the TCRdb table lists in-frame clones only, not all of them. This sample has about 190,000 clones, with over 70% found just once. V is TRBV9 and J is TRBJ2-1; D is undetermined. The sample taken for sequencing was PBMCs. This sequence originates from a man aged 25 to 45 in good health and CMV-seronegative. CDR3 nucleotides: TGTGCCAGTACCCAGGCCCGCTCCTACAATGAGCAGTTCTTC. As protein: CASTQARSYNEQFF.